This is a list of T cell receptor beta chains from one sample in a study of blood T cell repertoires in COVID-19. Sequencing was performed with immunoSEQ multiplex PCR; in TCRdb, only in-frame clones are kept and a portion is missing. The table has approximately 250,000 clones, approximately 82% seen once; the top ten hold 4.6%. The sequenced sample was peripheral blood. These receptors originate from a man between 60 and 70 years old who had recovered from COVID-19. Both conserved end residues are part of each CDR3. A D gene is named only where the DNA matches it firmly. The size of a clone is reported for some rows only, either as once, few or many, or as a class for expanded clones.

cdr3_length	v_call	d_call	j_call	clone_size	cdr3_aa	cdr3_nt
14	TRBV27	.	TRBJ2-1	few	CASSMKDYPNEQFF	TGTGCCAGCAGTATGAAGGACTACCCCAATGAGCAGTTCTTC
16	TRBV9	TRBD2	TRBJ2-1	.	CASSVDGGGARNEQFF	TGTGCCAGCAGCGTAGACGGCGGGGGGGCCAGGAATGAGCAGTTCTTC
19	TRBV24-1	TRBD2	TRBJ2-1	.	CATSDPETTSGRAYNEQFF	TGTGCCACCAGTGACCCCGAAACGACTAGCGGGAGGGCCTACAATGAGCAGTTCTTC
15	TRBV9	TRBD1	TRBJ1-4	.	CASSDGTGYNEKLFF	TGTGCCAGCAGCGACGGGACAGGTTATAATGAAAAACTGTTTTTT
15	TRBV5-1	.	TRBJ2-2	.	CASSLGLLDTGELFF	TGCGCCAGCAGCTTGGGACTTCTGGACACCGGGGAGCTGTTTTTT
13	TRBV9	.	TRBJ1-6	.	CASSETTIAPLHF	TGTGCCAGCAGCGAGACCACTATAGCACCCCTCCACTTT
15	TRBV18	.	TRBJ1-2	.	CASSPREQLNYGYTF	TGTGCCAGCTCACCCCGGGAACAGCTGAACTATGGCTACACCTTC
13	TRBV7-9	.	TRBJ1-6	few	CASHATPNSPLHF	TGTGCCAGTCATGCGACACCAAATTCACCCCTCCACTTT
15	TRBV5-1	.	TRBJ2-2	.	CASSLMTLNTGELFF	TGCGCCAGCAGCTTGATGACTTTAAACACCGGGGAGCTGTTTTTT
14	TRBV19	TRBD2	TRBJ2-3	.	CASSPGGVADTQYF	TGTGCCAGTAGTCCGGGAGGTGTGGCAGATACGCAGTATTTT
14	TRBV5-1	.	TRBJ1-1	.	CASSSRQGNTEAFF	TGCGCCAGCAGCTCTAGGCAAGGGAACACTGAAGCTTTCTTT
15	TRBV6-5	.	TRBJ2-6	once	CASRTQPSGANVLTF	TGTGCCAGCAGAACACAGCCCTCTGGGGCCAACGTCCTGACTTTC
13	TRBV29-1	TRBD2	TRBJ2-7	.	CSVRAGASYEQYF	TGCAGCGTTCGGGCGGGAGCGTCCTACGAGCAGTACTTC
15	TRBV5-1	.	TRBJ1-3	once	CASSLESYSGNTIYF	TGCGCCAGCAGCTTGGAGTCCTACTCTGGAAACACCATATATTTT
11	TRBV3-1/TRBV3-2	.	TRBJ1-1	.	CASSQRTEAFF	TGTGCCAGCAGCCAGAGGACTGAAGCTTTCTTT
17	TRBV10-3	TRBD2	TRBJ2-5	.	CAISERTSGGPQETQYF	TGTGCCATCAGTGAGCGGACTAGCGGGGGTCCACAAGAGACCCAGTACTTC
13	TRBV19	.	TRBJ2-2	.	CASSTGVTGELFF	TGTGCCAGTAGTACAGGGGTGACCGGGGAGCTGTTTTTT
13	TRBV27	TRBD1	TRBJ1-2	.	CASSSNRGYGYTF	TGTGCCAGCAGTTCAAACAGGGGTTATGGCTACACCTTC
15	TRBV6-2/TRBV6-3	TRBD2	TRBJ2-7	.	CASSYRTSGSYEQYF	TGTGCCAGCAGTTACCGGACTAGCGGATCCTACGAGCAGTACTTC
14	TRBV30	TRBD2	TRBJ2-1	once	CAWTRLANYNEQFF	TGTGCCTGGACCCGACTAGCGAACTACAATGAGCAGTTCTTC
15	TRBV19	.	TRBJ2-7	once	CASSTAGQSSYEQYF	TGTGCCAGTAGTACCGCAGGACAAAGCTCCTACGAGCAGTACTTC
13	TRBV5-1	TRBD1	TRBJ1-1	.	CATRTGMNTEAFF	TGCGCCACCCGGACAGGAATGAACACTGAAGCTTTCTTT
12	TRBV29-1	.	TRBJ2-1	once	CSVNAGYNEQFF	TGCAGCGTTAATGCAGGCTACAATGAGCAGTTCTTC
15	TRBV6-5	.	TRBJ2-3	.	CASSYHGRPTDTQYF	TGTGCCAGCAGTTACCACGGGAGACCCACAGATACGCAGTATTTT
15	TRBV6-5	TRBD2	TRBJ2-7	.	CAGALKTSGMNEQYF	TGTGCCGGCGCCCTGAAGACTAGCGGGATGAACGAGCAGTACTTC
15	TRBV27	TRBD1	TRBJ1-6	.	CASIEPGQENSPLHF	TGTGCCAGCATCGAACCGGGACAGGAAAATTCACCCCTCCACTTT
14	TRBV27	TRBD2	TRBJ2-7	.	CASSSRDYSYEQYF	TGTGCCAGCAGTTCCCGGGACTACTCCTACGAGCAGTACTTC
13	TRBV5-1	TRBD1	TRBJ1-2	.	CASRIEGAKGYTF	TGCGCCAGCAGGATTGAGGGGGCGAAGGGCTACACCTTC
15	TRBV5-1	.	TRBJ1-4	.	CASSGLQEPNEKLFF	TGCGCCAGCAGCGGACTACAGGAACCTAATGAAAAACTGTTTTTT